The subject of this entry is one TCR beta chain. The PCR ran on 60 Vbeta and 13 Jbeta primers. Measured with immunoSEQ multiplex PCR; TCRdb has only the in-frame clones, and not every one. This table holds 90,000 to 150,000 clones, around 80% found once. J was trimmed by 12 bases and V by 4 bases; bases with no gene match: 9. The CDR3 extends over 14 amino acids. Germline CDR1 SGHNT, CDR2 YYREEE (reference sequence). The sample is drawn from a study of cytomegalovirus exposure and HLA in healthy donors. Whereas donors were nominally healthy upon sampling, unrecorded immune exposures were probable. Material for sequencing was PBMCs. The TCR comes from a middle-aged man in good health and CMV-seronegative. The rearrangement links TRBV5-4 to TRBJ2-6; 8 bases are shared with TRBD1. DNA for the CDR3: TGTGCCAGCAGCGAGGACAGGGTCCCCTCCGTCCTGACTTTC. This gives the protein CASSEDRVPSVLTF.